The source of this T cell receptor beta chain is a study of blood T cell repertoires in COVID-19. The germline gives CDR1 MNHEY, CDR2 SVGAGI. This CDR3 has 15 residues. The J segment lost 4 bases and the V segment lost 8 bases, leaving 7 bases of the junction unmatched. Generated by immunoSEQ multiplex PCR, the TCRdb table keeps only in-frame clones and is missing some. The data show 330,000 or so clones, around 87% seen once. Sequenced sample: PBMCs or T cells enriched from blood (not recorded which). The source is a man aged 40-49 years in a cohort exposed to, infected with or recovered from COVID-19 (not recorded which). V usage is TRBV6-5 and J usage is TRBJ2-3; 12 positions match TRBD2. The CDR3 loop reads CASSSGRAGADTQYF. The DNA of the CDR3 is TGTGCCAGCTCTAGCGGGAGGGCGGGCGCAGATACGCAGTATTTT.